Sequencing of this T cell receptor (beta chain) was carried out in a study of circulating CD8 cells and anti-PD-1 response in melanoma. Using 15 ng of total RNA, TCR libraries were made with the QIAseq Immune Repertoire TCR panel. TCRdb recomputed calls from the reads with MiXCR, one row per CDR3 protein. The table includes about 640 distinct CDR3 sequences, around 7.8% detected once. Four subsets defined by PD-1 and/or TIGIT were sorted from live CD3+CD8+TCRalphabeta+ cells. Study observations and caveats: The cohort mixed treatment-naive and previously treated patients.

Germline V gene lookup returns CDR1 MGHDK and CDR2 SYGVNS. The V segment lost 0 bases and the J segment 6 bases; nucleotides outside the gene matches: 5. The CDR3 has 15 amino acids. By frequency in the sample, this clonotype is large (0.1 to 1%). Its antigen is still unknown. The receptor was derived from a human donor with melanoma. The sequencing here drew on CD8+ T cells from PBMCs, taken at baseline or after one month of anti-PD-1 therapy (not recorded which). The gene calls are TRBV25-1 and TRBJ2-1, with 7 positions matching TRBD1. CDR3 region: CASSEYRDSGNEQFF. DNA of the CDR3: TGTGCCAGCAGTGAATATAGGGACAGCGGCAATGAGCAGTTCTTC.